This T cell receptor (beta chain) stems from a study of blood T cell repertoires in COVID-19. The CDR3 is 13 residues long. Germline V gene lookup returns CDR1 SGHVS and CDR2 FQNEAQ. Trimming removed 7 bases at V and 1 base at J, with 10 bases between. This table comes from immunoSEQ multiplex PCR, and its TCRdb copy is limited to in-frame clones, with some not included. The sample contains under 130,000 clones, approximately 80% of which appear only once. Sequencing was carried out using peripheral blood. This clonotype was obtained from a woman aged 70 to 79 with acute or convalescent COVID-19. V usage is TRBV7-8 and J usage is TRBJ1-2; D remains ambiguous. The CDR3 DNA reads TGTGCCAGCAAGGGAGCTTATAACTATGGCTACACCTTC. Translation: CASKGAYNYGYTF. Together with reference TRBV7-8 and TRBJ1-2, the CDR3 gives the full variable domain: GAGVSQSPRYKVAKRGQDVALRCDPISGHVSLFWYQQALGQGPEFLTYFQNEAQLDKSGLPSDRFFAERPEGSVSTLKIQRTQQEDSAVYLCASKGAYNYGYTFGSGTRLTVV.